What follows describes a single T cell receptor (beta chain). This clonotype was recorded a few times. Its target antigen remains unknown. No base quality information exists; no much larger clone differs at one position. These data originate in a study of T cells in Graves' hyperthyroidism and ophthalmopathy (dated by TCRdb to between 2017 and 2020). A note on the overall study: Peripheral blood samples were taken at the time of initial diagnosis, prior to any treatment. To identify TCR V-J signatures that set the groups apart, the researchers used a discovery cohort of about a hundred patients, made up of around 40 with Graves' ophthalmopathy and 57 with stable Graves' hyperthyroidism. Prospective prediction of ophthalmopathy was tested in an independent validation cohort of approximately 19 hyperthyroidism patients and 17 patients who later progressed to ophthalmopathy. The 75 to 100 discovery patients were randomly split 7:3 into training and test sets. Thyroid tissue and blood T-cell repertoires from more than 5 Graves' hyperthyroidism patients were also compared in the study. After sampling, hyperthyroidism patients received methimazole starting at 30 mg daily, and ophthalmopathy patients received high-dose intravenous methylprednisolone. The paper reports TCR Vbeta CDR3 sequencing of over 130 peripheral blood samples: 43 ophthalmopathy, about 75 hyperthyroidism and approximately 17 progressor patients.

Trimming at the junction amounts to 11 bases on V and 7 bases on J, and the germline ends lie 12 bases apart. Based on the germline V gene, the CDR1 and CDR2 sequences are MDHEN and SYDVKM. There are 12 amino acids in the CDR3, from cysteine to phenylalanine inclusive. Just the 36-base CDR3 DNA is kept, in frame starting at base 1. Amplification of TCR beta CDR3 regions was carried out from RNA transcripts. A first-round RT-PCR of the TCR CDR3 used the HTBI primer set with the Qiagen OneStep RT-PCR kit. The libraries were constructed in a second round of multiplex PCR and then size-selected and purified. Paired-end sequencing of the libraries was performed with 100 bp reads on an Illumina HiSeq2000. Processing in the source paper ran as follows. SOAPnuke was used to process the raw data, throwing out any read that contained adapters or uncalled bases, had a mean Phred below 15, or lacked an exact constant-primer or identifier match. COPE v1.2.5 was used to merge high-quality paired reads, and clonotypes were defined as unique nucleotide sequences. MiTCR v1.1 was used to align the clonotypes against IMGT TRBV, TRBD and TRBJ reference segments. The analysis was restricted to V-J combinations with a frequency above 0.0001, which together covered 99% to 99.2% of the repertoires. The TCS score was defined as F50 (clonal expansion) divided by E x V (chaos), with BLOSUM62-based TCRdist calculated between CDR3 peptides within each V-J. Welch's t-statistics and random forest reduced some 510 V-J features to about 12, which were used in a naive Bayes classifier (R e1071). The public reads were reprocessed in TCRdb via fastp at Q25 and MiXCR, keeping in-frame beta chains. Rows with a matching CDR3 protein are joined into one entry that keeps the most common DNA and genes. The V and J calls and clone size are TCRdb's, not the authors'. The table for this sample lists around 360,000 distinct CDR3 sequences; roughly 15% of them were counted only once. Roughly 20% of the sample is in the top ten clones.

In the ophthalmopathy patients, disease was moderately to severely active, with a Clinical Activity Score of 3 or more, a NOSPECS grade of 4 or more, and a duration of less than 3 months. The study excluded patients with uncontrolled infections, other autoimmune diseases, pregnancy or lactation. Diagnoses were established on the basis of clinical symptoms, serum thyroxine and TRAb, thyroid ultrasound, and orbital computed tomography. PBMCs were isolated from 7.5 to 10 ml of fresh peripheral blood by Ficoll-Paque density gradient centrifugation. Trizol reagent was used to extract total RNA, and RNA quality was then checked on an Agilent 2100 Bioanalyzer. The paper as a whole reports these results and caveats: In cross-validation, a model built on a 13 V-J signature told ophthalmopathy apart from stable hyperthyroidism with under 90% sensitivity and around 84% specificity, and in testing the same model reached 80%/75%. In validation, progression to ophthalmopathy was predicted by the model with around 70% sensitivity and approximately 78% specificity, a median of about 6 months before onset. No statistical method was used to fix the sample size in advance, and group allocation was not hidden from the investigators. Most expanded thyroid clonotypes (frequency above 0.001) were also detected in blood, a finding suggesting that blood repertoires may reflect thyroid immune responses.

The TCR sequence derives from a woman aged 60-70 years with Graves' ophthalmopathy. Specimen: blood. The chain uses TRBV28 and TRBJ1-6, with TRBD1 perhaps the D gene, on 6 matching bases. The DNA is TGTGCCGGCGGGGGGGGCAATTCACCCCTCCACTTT. It specifies CAGGGGNSPLHF.